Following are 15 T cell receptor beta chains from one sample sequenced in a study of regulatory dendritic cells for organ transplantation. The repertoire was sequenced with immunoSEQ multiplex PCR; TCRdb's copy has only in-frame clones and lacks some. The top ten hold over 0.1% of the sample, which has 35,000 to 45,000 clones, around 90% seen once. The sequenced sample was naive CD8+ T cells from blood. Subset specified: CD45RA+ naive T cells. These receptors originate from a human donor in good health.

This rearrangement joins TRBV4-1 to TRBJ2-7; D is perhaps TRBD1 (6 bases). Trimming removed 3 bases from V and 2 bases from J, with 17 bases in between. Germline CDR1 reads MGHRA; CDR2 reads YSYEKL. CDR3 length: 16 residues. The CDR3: CASSHGMGRGTYEQYF. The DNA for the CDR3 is TGCGCCAGCAGCCATGGTATGGGCAGGGGTACCTACGAGCAGTACTTC.

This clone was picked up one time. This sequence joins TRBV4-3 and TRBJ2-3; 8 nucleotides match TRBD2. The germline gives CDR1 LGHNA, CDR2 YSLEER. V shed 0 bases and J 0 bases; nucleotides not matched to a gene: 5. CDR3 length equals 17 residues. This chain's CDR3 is CASSQDLAGGSTDTQYF. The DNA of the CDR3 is TGCGCCAGCAGCCAAGATCTGGCGGGGGGAAGCACAGATACGCAGTATTTT.

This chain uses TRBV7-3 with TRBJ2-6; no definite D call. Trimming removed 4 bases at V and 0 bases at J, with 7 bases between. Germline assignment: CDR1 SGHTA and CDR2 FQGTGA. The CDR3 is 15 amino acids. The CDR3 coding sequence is TGTGCCAGCAGCTCTACAGCCTCTGGGGCCAACGTCCTGACTTTC. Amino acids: CASSSTASGANVLTF.

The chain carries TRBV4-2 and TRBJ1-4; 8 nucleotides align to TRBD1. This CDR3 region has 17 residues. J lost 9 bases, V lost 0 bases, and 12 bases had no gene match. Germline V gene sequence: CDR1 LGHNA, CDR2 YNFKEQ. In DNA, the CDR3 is TGTGCCAGCAGCCAAGAAGATAGTCGACAGGGGCTACAAAAACTGTTTTTT. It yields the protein CASSQEDSRQGLQKLFF.

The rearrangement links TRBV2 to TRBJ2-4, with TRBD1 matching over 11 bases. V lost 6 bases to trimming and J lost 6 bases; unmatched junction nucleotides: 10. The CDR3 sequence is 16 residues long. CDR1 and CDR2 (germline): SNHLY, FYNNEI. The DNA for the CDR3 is TGTGCCAGCAGGGGGCCGGGACAGGGGGAAAGAAACATTCAGTACTTC. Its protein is CASRGPGQGERNIQYF.

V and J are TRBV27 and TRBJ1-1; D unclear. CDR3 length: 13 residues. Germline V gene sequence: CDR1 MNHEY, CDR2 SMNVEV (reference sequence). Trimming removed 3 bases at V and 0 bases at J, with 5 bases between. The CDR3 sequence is CASSFQMNTEAFF. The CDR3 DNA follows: TGTGCCAGCAGTTTTCAGATGAACACTGAAGCTTTCTTT.

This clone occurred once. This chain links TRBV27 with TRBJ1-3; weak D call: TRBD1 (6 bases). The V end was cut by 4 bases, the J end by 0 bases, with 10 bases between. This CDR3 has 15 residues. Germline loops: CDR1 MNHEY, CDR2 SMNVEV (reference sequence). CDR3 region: CASSSDRNSGNTIYF. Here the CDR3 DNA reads TGTGCCAGCAGTTCAGACAGGAACTCTGGAAACACCATATATTTT.

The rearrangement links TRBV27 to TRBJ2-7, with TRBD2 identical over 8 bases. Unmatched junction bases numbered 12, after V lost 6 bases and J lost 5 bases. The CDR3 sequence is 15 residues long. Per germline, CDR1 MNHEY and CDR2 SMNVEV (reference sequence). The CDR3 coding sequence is TGTGCCAGCAGCCGTGGGCCGGGAGGGCTGAACGAGCAGTACTTC. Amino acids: CASSRGPGGLNEQYF.

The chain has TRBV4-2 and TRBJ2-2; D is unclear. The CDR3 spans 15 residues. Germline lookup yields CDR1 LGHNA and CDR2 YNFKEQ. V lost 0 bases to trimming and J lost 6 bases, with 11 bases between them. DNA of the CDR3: TGTGCCAGCAGCCAAGAACGGGCAGACCCCGGGGAGCTGTTTTTT. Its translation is CASSQERADPGELFF.

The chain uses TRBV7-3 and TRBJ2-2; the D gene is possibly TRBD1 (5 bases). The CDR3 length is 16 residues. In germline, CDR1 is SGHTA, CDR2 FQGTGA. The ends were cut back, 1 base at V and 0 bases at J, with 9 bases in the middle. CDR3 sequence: CASSLSPTANTGELFF. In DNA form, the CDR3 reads TGTGCCAGCAGCTTAAGCCCGACAGCGAACACCGGGGAGCTGTTTTTT.

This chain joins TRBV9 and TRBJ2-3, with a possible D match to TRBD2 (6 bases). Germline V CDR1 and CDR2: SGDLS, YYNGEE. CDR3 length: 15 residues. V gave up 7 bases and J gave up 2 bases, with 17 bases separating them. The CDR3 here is CASSFRDWHTDTQYF. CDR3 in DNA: TGTGCCAGCTCATTCCGGGACTGGCACACAGATACGCAGTATTTT.

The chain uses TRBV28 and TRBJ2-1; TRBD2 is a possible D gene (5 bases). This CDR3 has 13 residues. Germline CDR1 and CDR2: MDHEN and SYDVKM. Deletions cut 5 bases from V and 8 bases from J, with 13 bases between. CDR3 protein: CASSKRFGDEQFF. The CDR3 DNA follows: TGTGCCAGCAGTAAACGGTTCGGGGATGAGCAGTTCTTC.

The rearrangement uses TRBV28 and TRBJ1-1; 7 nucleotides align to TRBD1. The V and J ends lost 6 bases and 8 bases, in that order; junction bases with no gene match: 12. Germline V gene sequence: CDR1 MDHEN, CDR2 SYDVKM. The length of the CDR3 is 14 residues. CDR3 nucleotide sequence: TGTGCCAGCAGCTCCGACAGGGAACTACGGGAAGCTTTCTTT. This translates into CASSSDRELREAFF.

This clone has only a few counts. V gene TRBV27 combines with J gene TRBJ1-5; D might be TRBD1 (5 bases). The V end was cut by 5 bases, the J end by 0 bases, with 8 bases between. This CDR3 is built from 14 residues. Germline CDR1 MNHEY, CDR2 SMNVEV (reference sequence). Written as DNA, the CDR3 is TGTGCCAGCAGTCAGGGCGATAGCAATCAGCCCCAGCATTTT. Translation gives CASSQGDSNQPQHF.

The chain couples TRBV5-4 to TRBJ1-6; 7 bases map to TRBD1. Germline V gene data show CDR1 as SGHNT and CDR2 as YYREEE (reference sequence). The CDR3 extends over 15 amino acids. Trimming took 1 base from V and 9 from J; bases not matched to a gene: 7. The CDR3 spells CASSLRIGGVSPLHF. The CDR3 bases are TGTGCCAGCAGCTTGAGGATAGGGGGCGTTTCACCCCTCCACTTT.